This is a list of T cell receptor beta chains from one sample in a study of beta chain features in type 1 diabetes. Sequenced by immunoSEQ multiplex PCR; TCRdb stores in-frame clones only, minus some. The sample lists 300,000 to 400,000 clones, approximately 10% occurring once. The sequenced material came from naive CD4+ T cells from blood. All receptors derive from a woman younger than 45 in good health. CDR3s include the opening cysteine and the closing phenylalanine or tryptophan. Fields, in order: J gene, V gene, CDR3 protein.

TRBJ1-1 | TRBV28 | CASSSGQGGTEAFF
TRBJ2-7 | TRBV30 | CAWSSPGQGYEQYF
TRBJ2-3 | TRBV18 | CASSPARAGGADTQYF
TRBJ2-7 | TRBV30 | CACLREGSYEQYF
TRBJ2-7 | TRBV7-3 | CASSLGGTSAYYEQYF
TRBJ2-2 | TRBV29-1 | CSVHTGGDSNTGELFF
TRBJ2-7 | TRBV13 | CASSFEGYEQYF
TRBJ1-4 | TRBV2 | CASSPTLASTNEKLFF
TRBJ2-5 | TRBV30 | CAWSVRGSRGTQYF
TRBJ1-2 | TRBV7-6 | CASSLSLKGEGYTF
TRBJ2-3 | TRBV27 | CASSLVGGTSGTTQYF
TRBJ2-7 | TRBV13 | CASSSPALRGYEQYF
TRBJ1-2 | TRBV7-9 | CASSFGHSTGYTF
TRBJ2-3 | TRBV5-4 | CASSVGLAGTDTQYF
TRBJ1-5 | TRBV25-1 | CASSELKEGLEPQHF
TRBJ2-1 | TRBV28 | CASSFGGYTYNEQFF
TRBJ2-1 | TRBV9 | CASSGQESSYNEQFF
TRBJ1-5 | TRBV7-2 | CASAPAGLQPQHF
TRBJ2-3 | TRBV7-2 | CASSRDRGSPDTQYF
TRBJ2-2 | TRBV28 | CASSLGTPTGELFF
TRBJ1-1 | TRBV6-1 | CASSEPGGSDTEAFF
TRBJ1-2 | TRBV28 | CASRSAGGANYGYTF
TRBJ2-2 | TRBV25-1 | CASNRQGRAGELFF
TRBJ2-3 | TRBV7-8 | CASSPSRAGAPDTQYF
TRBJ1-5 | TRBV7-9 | CASSTGVRGDQPQHF
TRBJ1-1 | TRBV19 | CASSIGGRLNTEAFF
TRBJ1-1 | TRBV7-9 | CASSPFGPGQGPQNTEAFF